The 30 T cell receptor beta chains listed next were all sequenced from one sample in a study of technical replicates of blood from several donors (dated by TCRdb to about 2017). Library preparation used the immunoSEQ multiplex PCR assay. TCRdb mirrors the immuneACCESS table, restricted to in-frame sequences. Some clones are absent from its copies; in checked studies, under half trace to an unresolved V gene, and the reason for the others is unknown. This sample has roughly 80,000 clones in its table, and 90% to 95% of those were observed once. Of the sample, 0.35% to 0.45% is held by the ten largest clones. Specimen: T cells isolated from PBMCs. These receptors came from a human donor in good health.

The chain has TRBV14 and TRBJ1-2; TRBD1 agrees at 8 bases. CDR1 and CDR2 from the germline V gene are SGHDN and FVKESK. The CDR3 length is 19 residues. Trimming at V came to 4 bases and at J to 6 bases, leaving 22 bases not matched to a gene. The CDR3 loop reads CASSLLHRTGSSVGHGYTF. CDR3 bases: TGTGCCAGCAGCCTCCTTCATCGGACAGGGAGTTCAGTAGGCCATGGCTACACCTTC.

The chain carries TRBV7-9 and TRBJ2-1; 8 nucleotides match TRBD2. This CDR3 spans 14 amino acids. Germline V gene lookup returns CDR1 SEHNR and CDR2 FQNEAQ (reference sequence). Unmatched junction bases numbered 5, after V lost 3 bases and J lost 7 bases. CDR3 loop: CASSFAGGTNEQFF. CDR3 nucleotides: TGTGCCAGCAGCTTTGCGGGAGGTACGAATGAGCAGTTCTTC.

The chain links TRBV9 to TRBJ2-5; 7 bases line up with TRBD2. Germline values: CDR1 SGDLS, CDR2 YYNGEE. The CDR3 has 20 residues. The trim removed 0 bases at V and 3 bases at J, leaving 20 bases unmatched. The CDR3: CASSVATPRSGVLEKETQYF. Written as DNA, the CDR3 is TGTGCCAGCAGCGTAGCTACTCCTAGGAGCGGGGTTTTGGAGAAAGAGACCCAGTACTTC.

The rearrangement links TRBV4-1 to TRBJ2-7; 11 positions agree with TRBD2. V lost 4 bases to trimming and J lost 7 bases; unmatched junction nucleotides: 9. The V gene's germline CDR1 is MGHRA and CDR2 YSYEKL. This CDR3 contains 15 residues. CDR3 sequence (DNA): TGCGCCAGCAGCCGGTTACTAGCGGGAGCAGGGGAGCAGTACTTC. Protein sequence: CASSRLLAGAGEQYF.

V usage is TRBV21-1 and J usage is TRBJ1-2; TRBD1, as called in the table, went unchecked against the DNA. TRBV21-1 is described as a pseudogene. This CDR3 has 14 residues. The chain's CDR3 is CASSRITGDYGYTF. The CDR3 DNA sequence: TGTGCCAGCAGCCGTATTACAGGGGATTATGGCTACACCTTC.

This sequence joins TRBV10-2 and TRBJ2-1; perhaps TRBD1 as D (6 bases). Germline V gene lookup returns CDR1 WSHSY and CDR2 SAAADI. The CDR3 has 12 amino acids. The germline V and J ends were trimmed by 6 bases and 8 bases, with 11 bases remaining between them. As DNA, the CDR3 is TGCGCCAGCAGGGGACCAGGGGATGAGCAGTTCTTC. Translated: CASRGPGDEQFF.

The chain joins TRBV5-4 to TRBJ2-5, with 12 bases fitting TRBD2. Germline loops: CDR1 SGHNT, CDR2 YYREEE (reference sequence). The CDR3 spans 14 residues. V lost 4 bases and J lost 4; bases outside the gene matches: 2. The CDR3, as DNA: TGTGCCAGCAGCGGGGGACTAGCGGGAGAGACCCAGTACTTC. Protein sequence: CASSGGLAGETQYF.

This sequence joins TRBV4-2 and TRBJ2-7; D may be TRBD2 (5 bases). Looked up from germline, CDR1 is LGHNA and CDR2 is YNFKEQ. The CDR3 is 16 residues long. Deletions cut 0 bases from V and 5 bases from J, with 17 bases between. Here the CDR3 DNA reads TGTGCCAGCAGCCAAGATCTGGTAACTAGTAGCGACGAGCAGTACTTC. Encoded protein: CASSQDLVTSSDEQYF.

Only a few counts were recorded for this clone. The chain employs TRBV19 and TRBJ2-7; 7 bases agree with TRBD1. The CDR3 extends over 15 amino acids. The V gene's germline CDR1 is LNHDA and CDR2 SQIVND (reference sequence). V shed 0 bases, J shed 5 bases, and the junction held 7 bases outside the gene matches. The CDR3 loop reads CASSIDRQGVNEQYF. Written as DNA, the CDR3 is TGTGCCAGTAGTATAGATAGGCAGGGGGTCAACGAGCAGTACTTC.

This chain connects TRBV27 to TRBJ2-1, with TRBD2 matching 9 bases. The CDR3 runs 16 residues. J lost 11 bases, V lost 5 bases, and 16 bases had no gene match. Germline lookup yields CDR1 MNHEY and CDR2 SMNVEV (reference sequence). The CDR3 DNA reads as TGTGCCAGCAGTCCACTCTCCTCTAGCGGGGCTTTGAAGCAGTTCTTC. Its translation is CASSPLSSSGALKQFF.

The chain is built from TRBV5-1 and TRBJ2-7, with 7 bases matching TRBD1. There are 16 residues in the CDR3. The germline V gene encodes CDR1 SGHRS and CDR2 YFSETQ. With V trimmed by 4 bases and J by 3 bases, 13 bases remained unmatched. CDR3 sequence: CASSETGVNPLYEQYF. The CDR3 DNA follows: TGCGCCAGCAGCGAAACAGGGGTAAACCCCCTCTACGAGCAGTACTTC.

This clone occurred once. This rearrangement joins TRBV10-3 to TRBJ2-3; possible D gene TRBD2, 5 bases. The CDR3 has 13 residues. With 0 bases removed from V and 6 bases from J, the gap between germline ends came to 7 bases. Per the germline V gene, CDR1 is ENHRY and CDR2 is SYGVKD. This CDR3 reads CAISESRGDTQYF. The DNA of the CDR3 is TGTGCCATCAGTGAGTCCAGAGGGGATACGCAGTATTTT.

This chain links TRBV29-1 with TRBJ2-2; 9 positions match TRBD1. Trimming cost V 7 bases and J 5 bases; bases outside gene matches: 2. The CDR3 sequence is 12 residues long. Germline lookup yields CDR1 SQVTM and CDR2 ANQGSEA. CDR3 residues: CSGTGVTGELFF. In DNA form, the CDR3 reads TGCAGCGGGACAGGGGTTACCGGGGAGCTGTTTTTT.

Only a few counts were recorded for this clone. The chain employs TRBV7-2 and TRBJ1-2, with D possibly being TRBD1 (5 bases). V shed 2 bases and J shed 6 bases, with 13 bases lying between them. Germline CDR1 is SGHTA and CDR2 is FQGNSA. This CDR3 is built from 14 residues. The CDR3 sequence is CASSLNVGGDGYTF. The CDR3 coding sequence is TGTGCCAGCAGCTTAAATGTGGGGGGGGATGGCTACACCTTC.

V is TRBV2 and J is TRBJ2-3, with TRBD1 as a possible D gene (7 bases). The V gene's germline CDR1 is SNHLY and CDR2 FYNNEI. The CDR3 extends over 15 amino acids. Trimming removed 3 bases from V and 0 bases from J, with 10 bases in between. The CDR3 loop reads CASSEAGGSTDTQYF. The CDR3 nucleotides are TGTGCCAGCAGTGAGGCAGGGGGGAGCACAGATACGCAGTATTTT.

The chain combines TRBV18 with TRBJ2-7; 7 positions agree with TRBD1. The V and J ends lost 3 bases and 3 bases, in that order; junction bases with no gene match: 11. Per germline, CDR1 KGHSH and CDR2 LQKENI. CDR3 length equals 16 residues. CDR3 loop: CASSPGHRGFLYEQYF. The CDR3 bases are TGTGCCAGCTCACCCGGGCACAGGGGCTTCCTCTACGAGCAGTACTTC.

The chain couples TRBV25-1 to TRBJ1-1; TRBD1 agrees at 7 bases. With 6 bases clipped from V and 1 base from J, the junction kept 5 bases outside the gene matches. CDR3 length equals 14 residues. Germline V gives CDR1 MGHDK, CDR2 SYGVNS. The CDR3 nucleotides are TGTGCCAGCAGGAGTACAGGGGCGAACACTGAAGCTTTCTTT. Its translation: CASRSTGANTEAFF.

The rearrangement joins TRBV28 to TRBJ1-1; no clear D. V was clipped by 2 bases and J by 1 base, with 5 bases between them. Looked up from germline, CDR1 is MDHEN and CDR2 is SYDVKM. CDR3 size: 13 residues. CDR3 loop: CASSLGGNTEAFF. CDR3 in DNA: TGTGCCAGCAGTTTAGGAGGGAACACTGAAGCTTTCTTT.

The chain combines TRBV2 with TRBJ2-7; 7 bases fit TRBD2. V was pared by 7 bases and J by 2 bases, with 5 bases of the junction left unmatched. The CDR3 is 13 residues long. Germline lookup yields CDR1 SNHLY and CDR2 FYNNEI. CDR3 loop: CASTQRGTYEQYF. The CDR3 region has the DNA TGTGCCAGCACGCAGCGGGGAACCTACGAGCAGTACTTC.

The genes are TRBV6-5 and TRBJ2-7; the D is unclear. Per germline, CDR1 MNHEY and CDR2 SVGAGI. The CDR3 is 12 residues long. With 8 bases removed from V and 2 bases from J, the gap between germline ends came to 10 bases. CDR3 in amino acids: CASSGTAYEQYF. The CDR3, as DNA: TGTGCCAGCTCTGGAACAGCCTACGAGCAGTACTTC.

V is TRBV27 and J is TRBJ1-5, with a weak D call TRBD1 (6 bases). V was clipped by 6 bases and J by 9 bases, with 12 bases between them. CDR1 MNHEY and CDR2 SMNVEV come from the germline V gene (reference sequence). There are 12 residues in the CDR3. The DNA of the CDR3 is TGTGCCAGCAGACAGGGAAGCCGGCCCCAGCATTTT. It is translated as CASRQGSRPQHF.

The genes are TRBV4-1 and TRBJ2-7, with unresolved D. This CDR3 region has 14 residues. The V end lost 0 bases, the J end lost 3 bases, and 9 bases lay between the germline ends. Germline CDR1 reads MGHRA; CDR2 reads YSYEKL. In nucleotides, the CDR3 is TGCGCCAGCAGCCAAGAGGGCATCTACTACGAGCAGTACTTC. This sequence encodes CASSQEGIYYEQYF.

V gene TRBV27 combines with J gene TRBJ2-7, with TRBD1 matching 8 bases. Germline V CDR1 and CDR2: MNHEY, SMNVEV (reference sequence). The CDR3 runs 16 residues. V lost 0 bases, J lost 2 bases, and 6 bases stayed unmatched. DNA for the CDR3: TGTGCCAGCAGTTTATCGACAGGGGAAACGACCTACGAGCAGTACTTC. Protein sequence: CASSLSTGETTYEQYF.

V gene TRBV9 combines with J gene TRBJ2-2, with D possibly being TRBD1 (6 bases). In germline, CDR1 is SGDLS, CDR2 YYNGEE. The length of the CDR3 is 16 residues. The germline V and J ends were trimmed by 6 bases and 8 bases, with 23 bases remaining between them. The CDR3 protein is CASTPMGHSREGELFF. CDR3 bases: TGTGCCAGCACCCCGATGGGACACTCCAGGGAGGGGGAGCTGTTTTTT.

This clone occurred once. The gene calls are TRBV9 and TRBJ2-7; possibly TRBD1 for D (6 bases). The length of the CDR3 is 15 residues. V gave up 4 bases and J gave up 2 bases, with 16 bases separating them. Per germline, CDR1 SGDLS and CDR2 YYNGEE. CDR3: CASSPNRDNPYEQYF. The DNA for the CDR3 is TGTGCCAGCAGCCCGAACCGGGACAACCCCTACGAGCAGTACTTC.

The DNA of the CDR3 is TGTGCCAGCAGCTTACTACGTCCTTATACGGGGGACACTGAAGCTTTCTTT. Encoded protein: CASSLLRPYTGDTEAFF. The V call is TRBV11-2, the J call TRBJ1-1; D possibly corresponds to TRBD1 (5 bases). Germline V lookup: CDR1 SGHAT, CDR2 FQNNGV. The CDR3 is made up of 17 amino acids. The V and J ends lost 2 bases and 3 bases respectively, with 19 bases between them.

The chain has TRBV6-5 and TRBJ1-1, with TRBD1 matching over 7 bases. Germline CDR1 is MNHEY and CDR2 is SVGAGI. This CDR3 is built from 14 residues. V was clipped by 0 bases and J by 7 bases; unmatched bases: 5. The DNA of the CDR3 is TGTGCCAGCAGTTACTCGTCGACAGGGAGTGAAGCTTTCTTT. The encoded protein is CASSYSSTGSEAFF.

CDR3 DNA sequence: TGTGCCAGCAGCCAAGAGGGTAGCGGGTTGGTTTACAATGAGCAGTTCTTC. Its protein product is CASSQEGSGLVYNEQFF. This sequence joins TRBV4-2 and TRBJ2-1, with TRBD2 matching over 7 bases. V shed 0 bases and J 4 bases; nucleotides not matched to a gene: 9. CDR1 and CDR2 from the germline V gene are LGHNA and YNFKEQ. CDR3 size: 17 residues.

The chain combines TRBV7-6 with TRBJ2-2; 10 bases are a match to TRBD1. This CDR3 has 15 amino acids. Per the germline V gene, CDR1 is SGHVS and CDR2 is FNYEAQ. The V gene end was trimmed by 8 bases and the J gene end by 4 bases; junction bases not matched to a gene: 7. CDR3 loop: CASFGTGAITGELFF. CDR3 DNA sequence: TGTGCCAGCTTCGGGACAGGGGCCATCACCGGGGAGCTGTTTTTT.

This clone was picked up a small number of times. The rearrangement uses TRBV4-1 and TRBJ1-2; the D is unclear. Germline V gene data show CDR1 as MGHRA and CDR2 as YSYEKL. V was shortened by 1 base and J by 6 bases, with 6 bases between the two germline ends. This CDR3 has 12 amino acids. The CDR3 is CASSQVSNGYTF. CDR3 DNA sequence: TGCGCCAGCAGCCAAGTCAGTAATGGCTACACCTTC.